The 22 T cell receptor beta chains below come from one sample, sequenced in a study of T cell repertoires in cytomegalovirus infection. TCRdb re-derived calls from the reads in MiXCR, one entry per CDR3 protein. The table includes about 740,000 distinct CDR3 sequences, roughly 36% detected once. The specimen was PBMCs. Every receptor here comes from a human donor in good health (CMV status not recorded). Some clones in this sample may be carry-over from other donors' samples.

J is TRBJ1-2 and V is TRBV13; D gene unclear. The V end lost 4 bases, the J end lost 8 bases, and 20 bases lay between the germline ends. The CDR3 runs 15 residues. Germline CDR1 is PRHDT and CDR2 is FYEKMQ (reference sequence). The chain's CDR3 is CASSSYKTLRVGYTF. CDR3 bases: TGTGCCAGCAGCTCATATAAAACGTTACGGGTCGGCTACACCTTC.

The chain couples TRBV7-3 to TRBJ2-2; 15 bases match TRBD2. In germline, CDR1 is SGHTA, CDR2 FQGTGA. The CDR3 is made up of 19 amino acids. V gave up 5 bases and J gave up 6 bases; unmatched junction bases: 13. In DNA, the CDR3 is TGTGCCAGCAGCCCACGGACTAGCGGGGGGGTGATCGATTCCGGGGAGCTGTTTTTT. The encoded protein is CASSPRTSGGVIDSGELFF. Combining the CDR3 with reference TRBV7-3 and TRBJ2-2 gives the whole variable domain GAGVSQTPSNKVTEKGKYVELRCDPISGHTALYWYRQSLGQGPEFLIYFQGTGAADDSGLPNDRFFAVRPEGSVSTLKIQRTERGDSAVYLCASSPRTSGGVIDSGELFFGEGSRLTVL.

This clonotype was picked up a small number of times. The DNA of the CDR3 is TGTGCCAGCAGCTTGACTACCCAAAACATTCAGTACTTC. Translated: CASSLTTQNIQYF. The rearrangement joins TRBV11-2 to TRBJ2-4, with D tentatively TRBD2 (5 bases). V dropped 3 bases and J dropped 5 bases, with 8 bases sitting between them. This CDR3 is built from 13 residues. From germline, CDR1 is SGHAT and CDR2 FQNNGV.

About this clonotype itself: Relative to the germline gene, one junction end is altered; a read error may explain this. The genes are TRBV10-2 and TRBJ2-5; 8 positions agree with TRBD1. CDR3 length: 10 residues. The germline V gene encodes CDR1 WSHSY and CDR2 SAAADI. The CDR3 DNA reads as TGCGCCAGCAGTCGACAGGGGCTTTTCTTC. This translates into CASSRQGLFF.

This clonotype was seen a handful of times. This chain links TRBV7-2 with TRBJ2-5; D may correspond to TRBD1 or TRBD2 (5 bases each). The CDR3 loop spans 15 amino acids. V was pared by 1 base and J by 2 bases, with 11 bases between. Germline V gene sequence: CDR1 SGHTA, CDR2 FQGNSA. CDR3 DNA sequence: TGTGCCAGCAGCTTAGTCTCGGGGCAGCAAGAGACCCAGTACTTC. The encoded protein is CASSLVSGQQETQYF.

The rearrangement uses TRBV2 and TRBJ2-7; TRBD1 is a possible D gene (5 bases). This CDR3 has 19 residues. Trimming shortened V by 6 bases and J by 0 bases, and 27 bases separated the two germline ends. Germline CDR1 reads SNHLY; CDR2 reads FYNNEI. The CDR3 DNA sequence: TGTGCCAGCAGCTATGCCCTGCTCCTCTCTGGACAAAGCTCCTACGAGCAGTACTTC. As protein: CASSYALLLSGQSSYEQYF.

The chain couples TRBV25-1 to TRBJ1-2; D is unresolved. The CDR3 is 12 residues long. V lost 4 bases to trimming and J lost 2 bases, with 5 bases between them. CDR1 is MGHDK, CDR2 SYGVNS, per germline. The CDR3 protein is CASSGENYGYTF. The DNA of the CDR3 is TGTGCCAGCAGTGGTGAGAACTATGGCTACACCTTC.

The rearrangement links TRBV7-9 to TRBJ2-5; perhaps D is TRBD1 or TRBD2 (6 bases each). This CDR3 contains 15 residues. V was shortened by 7 bases and J by 3 bases, with 18 bases between the two germline ends. The germline gives CDR1 SEHNR, CDR2 FQNEAQ (reference sequence). The CDR3 loop reads CASTLSGGREETQYF. The CDR3 bases are TGTGCCAGCACCCTTAGTGGGGGGCGAGAAGAGACCCAGTACTTC.

This clonotype has only a few counts. The rearrangement uses TRBV20-1 and TRBJ2-6; D is undetermined. The V end was cut by 0 bases, the J end by 0 bases, with 3 bases between. The germline CDR1 and CDR2 sequences are DFQATT and SNEGSKA (reference sequence). CDR3 length: 14 residues. CDR3 bases: TGCAGTGCTAGAGACAACTCTGGGGCCAACGTCCTGACTTTC. Translating it yields CSARDNSGANVLTF.

This clonotype showed up just a few times. This may come from a read error, since a much larger clone is one base off. J is TRBJ1-5 and V is TRBV7-3; no definite D call. V dropped 5 bases and J dropped 0 bases, with 5 bases sitting between them. The CDR3 is made up of 13 amino acids. Germline CDR1 and CDR2: SGHTA and FQGTGA. CDR3 loop: CASSADSNQPQHF. CDR3 sequence (DNA): TGTGCCAGCAGCGCAGATAGCAATCAGCCCCAGCATTTT.

This clonotype occurred a few times. The chain uses TRBV14 and TRBJ2-2; D not resolved. Germline V gives CDR1 SGHDN, CDR2 FVKESK. V shed 0 bases and J shed 7 bases, with 9 bases lying between them. The CDR3 sequence is 14 residues long. This chain's CDR3 is CASSQDLRDGELFF. CDR3 bases: TGTGCCAGCAGCCAAGATTTGCGCGACGGGGAGCTGTTTTTT.

The chain uses TRBV2 and TRBJ1-5; 8 nucleotides match TRBD1. The CDR3 contains 15 residues. Germline assignment: CDR1 SNHLY and CDR2 FYNNEI. J gave up 6 bases and V 6 bases, and 10 bases lay outside the gene matches. CDR3 protein: CASSDQGAGGQPQHF. CDR3 DNA sequence: TGTGCCAGCAGCGATCAGGGGGCCGGGGGTCAGCCCCAGCATTTT. The full variable domain, rest sourced from reference TRBV2 and TRBJ1-5, is EPEVTQTPSHQVTQMGQEVILRCVPISNHLYFYWYRQILGQKVEFLVSFYNNEISEKSEIFDDQFSVERPDGSNFTLKIRSTKLEDSAMYFCASSDQGAGGQPQHFGDGTRLSIL.

With regard to this clonotype: It may be a read error: a sequence one base away is much more abundant. CDR3 in amino acids: CARSYSRGPTDTQYF. In nucleotides, the CDR3 is TGTGCCCGCAGTTACTCGAGGGGCCCCACAGATACGCAGTATTTT. The rearrangement links TRBV6-5 to TRBJ2-3, with D possibly called TRBD1 or TRBD2 (5 bases each). The CDR3 length is 15 residues. Germline-derived CDR1 and CDR2 are MNHEY and SVGAGI.

Only a few counts were recorded for this clonotype. The CDR3: CASRKTLIGNLNTEAFF. CDR3 sequence (DNA): TGTGCCAGCAGAAAGACGTTGATCGGGAATCTGAACACTGAAGCTTTCTTT. This rearrangement joins TRBV6-6 to TRBJ1-1; D call uncertain. The germline V gene has CDR1 MNHNY and CDR2 SVGAGI (reference sequence). Trimming shortened V by 6 bases and J by 0 bases, and 20 bases separated the two germline ends. The CDR3 spans 17 residues.

This clonotype has ten or more counts. The chain links TRBV7-2 to TRBJ1-2; 7 bases are a match to TRBD1. Germline CDR1 reads SGHTA; CDR2 reads FQGNSA. With 1 base clipped from V and 3 bases from J, the junction kept 5 bases outside the gene matches. The CDR3 contains 15 residues. The CDR3 DNA sequence: TGTGCCAGCAGCTTAGTACAGGGGTCGCACTATGGCTACACCTTC. Amino acid sequence: CASSLVQGSHYGYTF. Filled out from reference TRBV7-2 and TRBJ1-2, the complete variable domain reads GAGVSQSPSNKVTEKGKDVELRCDPISGHTALYWYRQSLGQGLEFLIYFQGNSAPDKSGLPSDRFSAERTGGSVSTLTIQRTQQEDSAVYLCASSLVQGSHYGYTFGSGTRLTVV.

The rearrangement joins TRBV27 to TRBJ1-2; D not certain. The CDR3 length is 13 residues. Germline V gene sequence: CDR1 MNHEY, CDR2 SMNVEV (reference sequence). V lost 5 bases to trimming and J lost 5 bases, with 12 bases between them. The DNA for the CDR3 is TGTGCCAGCAGTCGGCTCGACTCTTATGGCTACACCTTC. Translating it yields CASSRLDSYGYTF.

The chain has TRBV5-6 and TRBJ1-2; 8 nucleotides align to TRBD1. Germline CDR1 reads SGHDT; CDR2 reads YYEEEE. CDR3 size: 16 residues. J was trimmed by 4 bases and V by 3 bases; bases with no gene match: 11. The CDR3 protein is CASSSDREESGYGYTF. The CDR3 DNA reads as TGTGCCAGCAGCTCGGACAGGGAGGAATCCGGCTATGGCTACACCTTC.

The chain joins TRBV6-2 or TRBV6-3 to TRBJ1-2; D gene uncertain. The CDR3 has 14 residues. V dropped 10 bases and J dropped 6 bases, with 21 bases sitting between them. From germline, CDR1 is MNHEY and CDR2 SVGEGT. CDR3 sequence: CATLPFGGGNGYTF. The CDR3 coding sequence is TGTGCCACCCTCCCCTTTGGAGGAGGAAATGGCTACACCTTC.

The rearrangement joins TRBV5-4 to TRBJ1-2, with TRBD1 as a possible D gene (6 bases). Per the germline V gene, CDR1 is SGHNT and CDR2 is YYREEE (reference sequence). The CDR3 sequence is 14 residues long. The ends were cut back, 1 base at V and 4 bases at J, with 11 bases in the middle. The CDR3 is CASSLRGASYGYTF. CDR3 in DNA: TGTGCCAGCAGCTTGCGGGGGGCCAGCTATGGCTACACCTTC.

V and J are TRBV5-4 and TRBJ1-2; no definite D call. Trimming removed 6 bases from V and 1 base from J, with 7 bases in between. This CDR3 is 12 amino acids long. The germline V gene has CDR1 SGHNT and CDR2 YYREEE (reference sequence). CDR3 DNA: TGTGCCAGCATCGACATTAACTATGGCTACACCTTC. This gives the protein CASIDINYGYTF.

V and J are TRBV9 and TRBJ1-3; D unclear. Trimming took 4 bases from V and 0 from J, leaving 17 bases between them. Germline-derived CDR1 and CDR2 are SGDLS and YYNGEE. The CDR3 contains 17 residues. DNA for the CDR3: TGTGCCAGCAGCCGAAACTCTGGGGTGAGCTCTGGAAACACCATATATTTT. Protein: CASSRNSGVSSGNTIYF.

This chain joins TRBV6-6 and TRBJ2-1; TRBD1 aligns across 7 bases. The CDR3 has 13 amino acids. Looked up from germline, CDR1 is MNHNY and CDR2 is SVGAGI (reference sequence). After removal of 8 bases from V and 3 bases from J, the junction contained 4 bases not matched to a gene. The CDR3 DNA is TGTGCCAGCGGCCGGGACAGCTACAATGAGCAGTTCTTC. Translation gives CASGRDSYNEQFF.